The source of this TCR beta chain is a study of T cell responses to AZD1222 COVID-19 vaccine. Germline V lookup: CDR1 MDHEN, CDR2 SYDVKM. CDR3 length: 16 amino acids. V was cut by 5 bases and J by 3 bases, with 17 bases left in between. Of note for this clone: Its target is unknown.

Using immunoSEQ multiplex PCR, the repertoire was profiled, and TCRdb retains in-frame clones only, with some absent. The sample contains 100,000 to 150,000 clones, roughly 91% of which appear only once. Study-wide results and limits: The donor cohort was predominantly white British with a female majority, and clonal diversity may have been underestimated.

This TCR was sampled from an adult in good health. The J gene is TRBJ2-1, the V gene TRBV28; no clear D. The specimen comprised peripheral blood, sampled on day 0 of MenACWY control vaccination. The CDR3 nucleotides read TGTGCCAGCAGTCCCCGGTTGGCGGAGATCTACAATGAGCAGTTCTTC. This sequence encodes CASSPRLAEIYNEQFF.